One sample yielded the 31 T cell receptor beta chains listed below, sequenced in a study of T cells in Graves' hyperthyroidism and ophthalmopathy (dated by TCRdb to the late 2010s). The library was prepared using multiplex PCR. The sequencer listed for this sample is Illumina HiSeq 2000. TCR beta CDR3 regions were amplified from RNA transcripts. The TCR CDR3 was subjected to a first round of RT-PCR using the HTBI primer set and the Qiagen OneStep RT-PCR kit. TCRdb trimmed the raw reads at Q25, called clones with MiXCR and kept productive beta chains. When rows share a CDR3 protein, they turn into one entry using the most common DNA and genes. The sample yields approximately 740,000 distinct CDR3 sequences; roughly 15% were counted once. Of the sample, 10% is held by the ten largest clones. Sequencing was carried out using blood. Receptors originate from a woman younger than 35 with Graves' hyperthyroidism.

This clonotype was recorded a few times. This may arise from a read error, as a much more abundant clone is one base away. This chain uses TRBV5-1 with TRBJ1-4, with TRBD1 as a possible D gene (6 bases). The CDR3 is made up of 13 amino acids. Germline V CDR1 and CDR2: SGHRS, YFSETQ. The CDR3: CASSLKGDEKLYF. The CDR3 coding sequence is TGCGCCAGCAGCTTGAAGGGGGACGAAAAACTGTATTTT.

V usage is TRBV20-1 and J usage is TRBJ2-3, with D unresolved. Germline lookup yields CDR1 DFQATT and CDR2 SNEGSKA (reference sequence). The V end lost 3 bases, the J end lost 9 bases, and 13 bases lay between the germline ends. The CDR3 has 12 amino acids. DNA of the CDR3: TGCAGTGCTAGTTCGGGCAAGGAAACGCAGTATTTT. Amino acids: CSASSGKETQYF.

In this sample, this clonotype turned up many times. The chain has TRBV12-3 or TRBV12-4 and TRBJ1-1; weak D call: TRBD1 (5 bases). The length of the CDR3 is 13 residues. V was trimmed by 1 base and J by 6 bases, leaving 9 bases between them. This CDR3 reads CASSLEDTAEAFF. The CDR3 region has the DNA TGTGCCAGCAGTTTAGAGGACACCGCTGAAGCTTTCTTT.

This clonotype has a handful of counts. The chain joins TRBV7-9 to TRBJ2-7; D perhaps matches TRBD1 (6 bases). Per germline, CDR1 SEHNR and CDR2 FQNEAQ (reference sequence). V lost 4 bases to trimming and J lost 1 base, with 17 bases between them. The CDR3 length is 16 residues. CDR3 amino acids: CASSSGDRDESYEQYF. The DNA of the CDR3 is TGTGCCAGCAGCTCAGGGGACCGGGACGAGTCCTACGAGCAGTACTTC.

The chain links TRBV2 to TRBJ2-2; TRBD2 agrees at 13 bases. The CDR3 totals 16 residues. Germline V gives CDR1 SNHLY, CDR2 FYNNEI. J was trimmed by 8 bases and V by 6 bases; bases with no gene match: 9. This CDR3 reads CASRVGLAGVRGELFF. The CDR3, as DNA: TGTGCCAGCAGGGTCGGACTAGCGGGAGTTCGTGGGGAGCTGTTTTTT.

The table lists this clonotype with many counts. The V gene is TRBV6-1, the J gene TRBJ2-7; 9 bases align to TRBD2. Germline V gives CDR1 MNHNS, CDR2 SASEGT. V dropped 6 bases and J dropped 3; count of bases not matched to a gene: 12. CDR3 length: 16 amino acids. Here the CDR3 DNA reads TGTGCCAGCAGCCCCTTATTGGCGGGAGGGCACTACGAGCAGTACTTC. Protein: CASSPLLAGGHYEQYF.

The chain links TRBV5-1 to TRBJ2-1; D is perhaps TRBD1 (6 bases). Trimming took 5 bases from V and 4 from J, leaving 13 bases between them. Looked up from germline, CDR1 is SGHRS and CDR2 is YFSETQ. The CDR3 consists of 14 residues. This CDR3 is CASRQGEGYNEQFF. The CDR3 bases are TGCGCCAGCAGACAGGGAGAGGGATACAATGAGCAGTTCTTC.

There are many counts of this clonotype. The rearrangement joins TRBV27 to TRBJ2-7; TRBD2 is a possible D gene (6 bases). The ends were cut back, 4 bases at V and 4 bases at J, with 11 bases in the middle. Germline V lookup: CDR1 MNHEY, CDR2 SMNVEV (reference sequence). The CDR3 runs to 13 residues. The DNA for the CDR3 is TGTGCCAGCAGTTCAGTGGGGAGGTACGAGCAGTACTTC. Residues: CASSSVGRYEQYF.

The chain is built from TRBV25-1 and TRBJ2-2; the D is unclear. CDR3 size: 14 residues. The ends were cut back, 1 base at V and 7 bases at J, with 10 bases in the middle. Germline assignment: CDR1 MGHDK and CDR2 SYGVNS. CDR3 protein: CASSELMGIGELFF. In DNA, the CDR3 is TGTGCCAGCAGTGAATTGATGGGAATCGGGGAGCTGTTTTTT.

This clonotype has just a few counts. The chain joins TRBV25-1 to TRBJ2-1, with a possible D match to TRBD1 (5 bases). Germline V gene data show CDR1 as MGHDK and CDR2 as SYGVNS. The CDR3 is 12 amino acids. V dropped 1 base and J dropped 8 bases, with 6 bases sitting between them. The CDR3 here is CASSEFRDEQFF. The CDR3 DNA reads as TGTGCCAGCAGTGAATTCAGGGATGAGCAGTTCTTC.

This clonotype has only a few counts. This chain uses TRBV27 with TRBJ2-5, with a possible D match to TRBD2 (5 bases). Trimming shortened V by 6 bases and J by 5 bases, and 19 bases separated the two germline ends. The CDR3 is 15 amino acids. Germline V gene sequence: CDR1 MNHEY, CDR2 SMNVEV (reference sequence). DNA for the CDR3: TGTGCCAGCAGCCGACACTACCAAGGCGGGGAGACCCAGTACTTC. This gives the protein CASSRHYQGGETQYF.

This clonotype appeared many times. The chain has TRBV20-1 and TRBJ2-3; 9 bases are shared with TRBD2. V shed 8 bases and J 0 bases; nucleotides not matched to a gene: 9. Germline CDR1 is DFQATT and CDR2 is SNEGSKA (reference sequence). The CDR3 covers 15 residues. In DNA form, the CDR3 reads TGCAGTTCCGCCCTAGCGGGATCTAGCACAGATACGCAGTATTTT. Its protein is CSSALAGSSTDTQYF.

This clonotype was counted between two and nine times. The chain combines TRBV7-2 with TRBJ2-5; 9 bases fit TRBD2. This CDR3 region has 15 residues. V lost 3 bases and J lost 1; bases outside the gene matches: 3. CDR1 and CDR2 (germline): SGHTA, FQGNSA. This CDR3 reads CASSLTTSGQETQYF. In DNA form, the CDR3 reads TGTGCCAGCAGCTTGACGACTAGCGGCCAAGAGACCCAGTACTTC. Looking up the rest from reference TRBV7-2 and TRBJ2-5 gives the full variable domain: GAGVSQSPSNKVTEKGKDVELRCDPISGHTALYWYRQSLGQGLEFLIYFQGNSAPDKSGLPSDRFSAERTGGSVSTLTIQRTQQEDSAVYLCASSLTTSGQETQYFGPGTRLLVL.

This clonotype was observed at least ten times. The chain employs TRBV28 and TRBJ2-7; D unclear. Germline loops: CDR1 MDHEN, CDR2 SYDVKM. V was clipped by 4 bases and J by 4 bases, with 14 bases between them. CDR3 length: 14 amino acids. The DNA of the CDR3 is TGTGCCAGCAGTTACTGGGCCACGCCATACGAGCAGTACTTC. It encodes CASSYWATPYEQYF.

Ten or more counts support this clonotype. V usage is TRBV7-2 and J usage is TRBJ2-1, with TRBD2 matching over 8 bases. This CDR3 region has 15 residues. CDR1 and CDR2 (germline): SGHTA, FQGNSA. The ends lost 5 bases at V and 0 bases at J; junction bases unmatched: 3. CDR3 sequence: CASSTTSGSYNEQFF. CDR3 coding DNA: TGTGCCAGCAGCACCACTAGCGGCTCCTACAATGAGCAGTTCTTC.

This clonotype was found a few times. J is TRBJ2-5 and V is TRBV18; possibly TRBD1 for D (6 bases). Trimming shortened V by 3 bases and J by 1 base, and 9 bases separated the two germline ends. Germline V gene lookup returns CDR1 KGHSH and CDR2 LQKENI. The CDR3 is 14 residues long. This chain's CDR3 is CASSPWDTQETQYF. The CDR3 DNA reads as TGTGCCAGCTCACCCTGGGACACCCAAGAGACCCAGTACTTC.

The V gene is TRBV29-1, the J gene TRBJ1-2; 8 nucleotides line up with TRBD1. Trimming removed 3 bases from V and 8 bases from J; junction bases left unmatched: 8. This CDR3 is 13 amino acids long. Germline loops: CDR1 SQVTM, CDR2 ANQGSEA. DNA for the CDR3: TGCAGCGTTGACAGGGGGCAAAAGAGAGGCTACACCTTC. Protein sequence: CSVDRGQKRGYTF.

This clonotype was detected many times. The rearrangement joins TRBV30 to TRBJ1-1; 12 bases are a match to TRBD1. Trimming cost V 6 bases and J 1 base; bases outside gene matches: 12. Germline V gene lookup returns CDR1 GTSNPN and CDR2 SVGIG (reference sequence). The CDR3 runs to 17 residues. CDR3 in DNA: TGTGCCTGCGCCTCCGGGACAGGGGGCGCACCGAACACTGAAGCTTTCTTT. It specifies CACASGTGGAPNTEAFF.

A few counts support this clonotype. J is TRBJ2-6 and V is TRBV10-3, with a possible D match to TRBD1 (5 bases). The V and J ends lost 0 bases and 0 bases respectively, with 9 bases between them. CDR3 length: 17 residues. CDR1 is ENHRY and CDR2 is SYGVKD in the germline V gene. The CDR3 DNA is TGTGCCATCAGTGAGTCCGTCAGGGTCTCTGGGGCCAACGTCCTGACTTTC. Encoded protein: CAISESVRVSGANVLTF.

This clonotype was found many times. The rearrangement joins TRBV6-5 to TRBJ2-5, with TRBD2 matching over 14 bases. The CDR3 sequence is 18 residues long. Unmatched junction bases numbered 12, after V lost 2 bases and J lost 7 bases. CDR1 is MNHEY, CDR2 SVGAGI, per germline. The CDR3 nucleotides are TGTGCCAGCAGTTACGGGAGGCCGGGACTAGCGGGAGTGGGGACCCAGTACTTC. Its protein product is CASSYGRPGLAGVGTQYF.

This clonotype was seen only a few times. J is TRBJ2-1 and V is TRBV3-1, with 8 bases identical to TRBD1. Germline lookup yields CDR1 LGHDT and CDR2 YNNKEL (reference sequence). The CDR3 is 18 amino acids. V shed 0 bases and J 8 bases; nucleotides not matched to a gene: 15. This CDR3 reads CASSQDGIGRQGAHEQFF. CDR3 nucleotides: TGTGCCAGCAGCCAAGACGGGATTGGACGGCAGGGGGCTCATGAGCAGTTCTTC.

Points on this clonotype: Its ends do not fully match the called genes, so a read error is possible. The CDR3 DNA follows: TGTGCCACCAGGGAGCACGAGATGAACACTGAAGCTTCCTTT. This encodes CATREHEMNTEASF. The J gene is TRBJ1-1, the V gene TRBV11-3; TRBD1 might be the D (5 bases). Germline lookup yields CDR1 SGHNT and CDR2 YENEEA. The CDR3 consists of 14 residues.

This clonotype occurred a few times. The chain uses TRBV5-1 and TRBJ1-2; the D gene is possibly TRBD1 (5 bases). CDR3 length: 16 residues. Between the trimmed V and J ends, which lost 2 bases and 1 base, there was a span of 15 bases. The germline V gene has CDR1 SGHRS and CDR2 YFSETQ. CDR3 region: CASSFLSRGDNYGYTF. Here the CDR3 DNA reads TGCGCCAGCAGCTTTTTGTCTAGGGGCGATAACTATGGCTACACCTTC. Supplemented by reference TRBV5-1 and TRBJ1-2, the full variable domain reads KAGVTQTPRYLIKTRGQQVTLSCSPISGHRSVSWYQQTPGQGLQFLFEYFSETQRNKGNFPGRFSGRQFSNSRSEMNVSTLELGDSALYLCASSFLSRGDNYGYTFGSGTRLTVV.

This clonotype was counted ten times or more. The J gene is TRBJ2-7, the V gene TRBV9, with 9 bases matching TRBD1. CDR3 length: 12 amino acids. CDR1 and CDR2 (germline): SGDLS, YYNGEE. The V segment lost 3 bases and the J segment 7 bases; nucleotides outside the gene matches: 2. DNA for the CDR3: TGTGCCAGCAGCGACGGGACAGGGGAGCAGTACTTC. Its translation is CASSDGTGEQYF. Looking up the rest from reference TRBV9 and TRBJ2-7 gives the full variable domain: DSGVTQTPKHLITATGQRVTLRCSPRSGDLSVYWYQQSLDQGLQFLIQYYNGEERAKGNILERFSAQQFPDLHSELNLSSLELGDSALYFCASSDGTGEQYFGPGTRLTVT.

This clonotype was seen more than once but under ten times. The chain uses TRBV27 and TRBJ2-7, with D possibly matching TRBD2 (5 bases). CDR1 is MNHEY and CDR2 is SMNVEV in the germline V gene (reference sequence). The CDR3 is made up of 15 amino acids. V lost 2 bases and J 3 bases, leaving 14 bases between the germline ends. The CDR3 region is CASSLMWGADYEQYF. DNA of the CDR3: TGTGCCAGCAGTTTAATGTGGGGAGCAGACTACGAGCAGTACTTC.

The chain employs TRBV19 and TRBJ1-1; a possible D gene is TRBD1 (6 bases). The CDR3 sequence is 15 residues long. Between the trimmed V and J ends, which lost 4 bases and 3 bases, there was a span of 15 bases. From germline, CDR1 is LNHDA and CDR2 SQIVND (reference sequence). CDR3 sequence: CASSSFGTPHTEAFF. CDR3 DNA sequence: TGTGCCAGTAGTAGTTTTGGGACACCACACACTGAAGCTTTCTTT.

The chain uses TRBV7-2 and TRBJ2-2; D not resolved. The V gene's germline CDR1 is SGHTA and CDR2 FQGNSA. The CDR3 length is 15 residues. The ends were cut back, 6 bases at V and 2 bases at J, with 13 bases in the middle. The CDR3 sequence: CASRRATQNTGELFF. The CDR3 nucleotides read TGTGCCAGCAGACGGGCCACTCAAAACACCGGGGAGCTGTTTTTT.

This clonotype was found many times. The chain is built from TRBV6-1 and TRBJ1-1, with D possibly being TRBD1 (5 bases). This CDR3 has 15 amino acids. V was cut by 3 bases and J by 6 bases, with 17 bases left in between. The germline V gene has CDR1 MNHNS and CDR2 SASEGT. CDR3 amino acids: CASSDQAGMSAEAFF. The CDR3 DNA reads as TGTGCCAGCAGTGATCAGGCAGGGATGAGCGCTGAAGCTTTCTTT.

This clonotype was found a few times. The chain's CDR3 is CASSMTWGAFF. The DNA for the CDR3 is TGTGCCAGTAGTATGACCTGGGGAGCTTTCTTT. V usage is TRBV19 and J usage is TRBJ1-1, with unresolved D. The germline V gene encodes CDR1 LNHDA and CDR2 SQIVND (reference sequence). Between the trimmed V and J ends, which lost 3 bases and 10 bases, there was a span of 9 bases. The CDR3 consists of 11 residues.

This clonotype has a count of ten or more. The chain combines TRBV27 with TRBJ1-2; no definite D call. The CDR3 covers 11 residues. CDR1 and CDR2 (germline): MNHEY, SMNVEV (reference sequence). V lost 4 bases and J lost 7, with 7 bases in between. For the CDR3, the DNA is TGTGCCAGCAGTTCGGATGGTGGCTACACCTTC. Translating gives CASSSDGGYTF.

The chain's CDR3 is CASGAHHWLGSEKLFF. The CDR3, as DNA: TGTGCCAGCGGCGCCCACCATTGGCTTGGATCTGAAAAACTGTTTTTT. The rearrangement uses TRBV5-6 and TRBJ1-4; D call uncertain. The V and J ends lost 7 bases and 7 bases respectively, with 23 bases between them. The germline gives CDR1 SGHDT, CDR2 YYEEEE. The CDR3 runs to 16 residues.